These 20 T cell receptor beta chains share one sample of origin, sequenced in a study of early T cells in non-severe SARS-CoV-2 infection. A single record per CDR3 protein comes from TCRdb applying MiXCR to the 5' RACE reads. The sample has roughly 51,000 distinct CDR3 sequences, about 9.8% seen once. Sequenced: whole blood. Receptor source: an adult who was a healthcare worker with PCR-confirmed SARS-CoV-2 infection or an uninfected control (not recorded which).

This clonotype has ten or more counts. This chain joins TRBV3-2 and TRBJ2-2. TRBV3-2 is marked as a pseudogene. CDR3 size: 13 residues. The CDR3 DNA is TGTGCCAGCAGCCATTTTTCCACCGGGGAGCTGTTTTTT. Its translation: CASSHFSTGELFF.

The table lists this clonotype with many counts. The chain has TRBV5-5 and TRBJ1-1; TRBD1 matches 7 bases. With V trimmed by 3 bases and J by 1 base, 6 bases remained unmatched. The CDR3 consists of 15 residues. Germline assignment: CDR1 SGHKS and CDR2 YYEKEE (reference sequence). The DNA for the CDR3 is TGTGCCAGCAGCTCAGCCGGGACAGCGAACACTGAAGCTTTCTTT. Its translation is CASSSAGTANTEAFF. Drawing the rest from reference TRBV5-5 and TRBJ1-1, the complete variable domain is DAGVTQSPTHLIKTRGQQVTLRCSPISGHKSVSWYQQVLGQGPQFIFQYYEKEERGRGNFPDRFSARQFPNYSSELNVNALLLGDSALYLCASSSAGTANTEAFFGQGTRLTVV.

The table lists this clonotype with a few counts. The chain employs TRBV6-5 and TRBJ2-5; D gene uncertain. The CDR3 loop spans 11 amino acids. Deletions cut 8 bases from V and 5 bases from J, with 9 bases between. Germline V gene lookup returns CDR1 MNHEY and CDR2 SVGAGI. The CDR3 sequence: CASGAWETQYF. CDR3 bases: TGTGCCAGCGGAGCGTGGGAGACCCAGTACTTC.

The chain links TRBV28 to TRBJ2-7; tentative D call: TRBD1 (6 bases). The CDR3 is made up of 17 amino acids. Germline loops: CDR1 MDHEN, CDR2 SYDVKM. V shed 3 bases and J shed 1 base, with 19 bases lying between them. CDR3 bases: TGTGCCAGCAGTTTTGTGGAAGGGGGAAGATGGTCCTACGAGCAGTACTTC. Translating it yields CASSFVEGGRWSYEQYF.

In its sample, this clonotype was seen a few times. The V and J genes are TRBV18 and TRBJ2-1; no clear D gene. Germline-derived CDR1 and CDR2 are KGHSH and LQKENI. This CDR3 is 14 amino acids long. V lost 2 bases and J lost 6, with 11 bases in between. The CDR3 spells CASSPFGQVNEQFF. Here the CDR3 DNA reads TGTGCCAGCTCACCATTCGGGCAGGTCAATGAGCAGTTCTTC.

This clonotype was detected ten times or more. The chain employs TRBV18 and TRBJ1-1, with D perhaps TRBD1 (6 bases). Germline-derived CDR1 and CDR2 are KGHSH and LQKENI. V shed 3 bases and J shed 1 base, with 18 bases lying between them. The CDR3 consists of 17 residues. CDR3 sequence reads: CASSPSRGASGNTEAFF. The CDR3 DNA is TGTGCCAGCTCACCCTCCCGGGGGGCGTCAGGGAACACTGAAGCTTTCTTT.

This clonotype was seen many times. The chain employs TRBV11-2 and TRBJ2-3, with D possibly TRBD1 on 6 matching bases. This CDR3 contains 17 residues. V lost 0 bases and J 1 base, leaving 14 bases between the germline ends. Germline CDR1 and CDR2: SGHAT and FQNNGV. The CDR3 nucleotides read TGTGCCAGCAGCTTAGAGCCCCGGGACAAAGGCACAGATACGCAGTATTTT. Translated: CASSLEPRDKGTDTQYF. Using reference TRBV11-2 and TRBJ2-3 for the parts outside the CDR3, the full variable domain is EAGVAQSPRYKIIEKRQSVAFWCNPISGHATLYWYQQILGQGPKLLIQFQNNGVVDDSQLPKDRFSAERLKGVDSTLKIQPAKLEDSAVYLCASSLEPRDKGTDTQYFGPGTRLTVL.

In this sample, this clonotype turned up many times. The genes are TRBV29-1 and TRBJ2-3, with D unresolved. Trimming removed 6 bases from V and 3 bases from J, with 19 bases in between. In germline, CDR1 is SQVTM, CDR2 ANQGSEA. CDR3 length: 15 residues. CDR3 loop: CSVIDGQRTTDTQYF. The CDR3 DNA reads as TGCAGCGTGATTGACGGGCAGAGAACTACAGATACGCAGTATTTT.

This clonotype was observed at least ten times. The J gene is TRBJ2-1, the V gene TRBV12-5, with 8 bases matching TRBD1. Unmatched junction bases numbered 1, after V lost 3 bases and J lost 3 bases. Germline CDR1 is LGHNT and CDR2 is FRNRAP. The CDR3 runs to 14 residues. The CDR3 sequence: CASGLGQGYNEQFF. The CDR3 DNA reads as TGTGCTAGTGGTTTAGGACAGGGCTACAATGAGCAGTTCTTC.

In this sample, this clonotype turned up many times. The V call is TRBV3-1, the J call TRBJ2-7; TRBD2 agrees at 8 bases. The V gene's germline CDR1 is LGHDT and CDR2 YNNKEL (reference sequence). The CDR3 extends over 16 amino acids. The V gene end was trimmed by 1 base and the J gene end by 4 bases; junction bases not matched to a gene: 9. The DNA for the CDR3 is TGTGCCAGCAGCCAAGCCCTCCCGGGACTAGATTACGAGCAGTACTTC. Its protein is CASSQALPGLDYEQYF.

The V call is TRBV19, the J call TRBJ2-1; D is perhaps TRBD1 (5 bases). Trimming took 3 bases from V and 7 from J, leaving 13 bases between them. Germline loops: CDR1 LNHDA, CDR2 SQIVND (reference sequence). This CDR3 comprises 14 residues. DNA for the CDR3: TGTGCCAGTAGTATCCAGGGCAATAGGAATGAGCAGTTCTTC. Its translation: CASSIQGNRNEQFF.

The chain couples TRBV11-2 to TRBJ2-7; tentative D call: TRBD1 (5 bases). V gave up 4 bases and J gave up 1 base, with 11 bases separating them. CDR1 is SGHAT and CDR2 is FQNNGV in the germline V gene. The CDR3 is made up of 14 amino acids. This CDR3 reads CASSWTPISYEQYF. The DNA of the CDR3 is TGTGCCAGCAGCTGGACACCAATTTCCTACGAGCAGTACTTC.

This clonotype appeared a few times. V is TRBV28 and J is TRBJ1-2; 10 nucleotides align to TRBD1. This CDR3 contains 14 residues. Germline V CDR1 and CDR2: MDHEN, SYDVKM. V shed 5 bases and J 8 bases; nucleotides not matched to a gene: 8. The CDR3: CASSTFDRGLGYTF. The CDR3 bases are TGTGCCAGCAGTACCTTCGACAGGGGGCTAGGCTACACCTTC.

This clonotype was picked up many times. This sequence joins TRBV28 and TRBJ2-7, with a tentative D call TRBD2 (6 bases). The CDR3 covers 15 residues. CDR1 is MDHEN, CDR2 SYDVKM, per germline. V was cut by 6 bases and J by 0 bases, with 15 bases left in between. CDR3 in DNA: TGTGCCAGCAGCTGGGGACTTTCGAGCTCCTACGAGCAGTACTTC. It is translated as CASSWGLSSSYEQYF.

In this sample, this clonotype turned up many times. The chain uses TRBV10-1 and TRBJ2-3, with 11 bases lining up with TRBD2. CDR3 size: 19 residues. CDR1 and CDR2 (germline): WNHNN, SYGVQD (reference sequence). With 5 bases clipped from V and 8 bases from J, the junction kept 21 bases outside the gene matches. The CDR3 is CASSRSSLTSGTRKSTQYF. CDR3 bases: TGCGCCAGCAGTCGATCCTCCTTGACTAGCGGGACTAGAAAGAGTACGCAGTATTTT.

This clonotype has a handful of counts. This chain links TRBV12-3 or TRBV12-4 with TRBJ2-7, with D unclear. The CDR3 extends over 12 amino acids. The V end lost 4 bases, the J end lost 2 bases, and 6 bases lay between the germline ends. DNA of the CDR3: TGTGCCAGCAGTTCCCTCGCCTACGAGCAGTACTTC. This sequence encodes CASSSLAYEQYF.

The gene calls are TRBV7-9 and TRBJ2-3, with D tentatively TRBD2 (6 bases). This CDR3 contains 15 residues. Germline-derived CDR1 and CDR2 are SEHNR and FQNEAQ (reference sequence). Trimming removed 0 bases at V and 6 bases at J, with 13 bases between. CDR3: CASSLAVGGVDTQYF. In nucleotides, the CDR3 is TGTGCCAGCAGCTTAGCGGTGGGGGGTGTGGATACGCAGTATTTT.

The V and J genes are TRBV5-1 and TRBJ2-2; either TRBD1 or TRBD2 may fit D (5 bases each). V shed 6 bases and J shed 5 bases, with 14 bases lying between them. This CDR3 spans 14 amino acids. Germline V gene sequence: CDR1 SGHRS, CDR2 YFSETQ. Written as DNA, the CDR3 is TGCGCCAGCATTGACGGGGCGAGTACCGGGGAGCTGTTTTTT. It encodes CASIDGASTGELFF. The variable domain in full, with the rest retrieved from reference TRBV5-1 and TRBJ2-2, is KAGVTQTPRYLIKTRGQQVTLSCSPISGHRSVSWYQQTPGQGLQFLFEYFSETQRNKGNFPGRFSGRQFSNSRSEMNVSTLELGDSALYLCASIDGASTGELFFGEGSRLTVL.

This clonotype was seen a handful of times. The V and J genes are TRBV5-4 and TRBJ2-7; 9 bases map to TRBD1. The CDR3 is 14 amino acids. The V segment lost 4 bases and the J segment 4 bases; nucleotides outside the gene matches: 6. CDR1 SGHNT and CDR2 YYREEE come from the germline V gene (reference sequence). CDR3: CASSTGQGRYEQYF. Written as DNA, the CDR3 is TGTGCCAGCAGCACCGGACAGGGGAGGTACGAGCAGTACTTC.

This clonotype was recorded at least ten times. The rearrangement links TRBV7-9 to TRBJ2-2; D tentatively reads TRBD1 or TRBD2 (5 bases each). The CDR3 is 16 residues long. The germline CDR1 and CDR2 sequences are SEHNR and FQNEAQ (reference sequence). The V gene lost 5 bases and the J gene lost 1 base, with 14 bases spanning the gap. CDR3 amino acids: CASSPRDGMNTGELFF. Here the CDR3 DNA reads TGTGCCAGCAGCCCACGGGACGGCATGAACACCGGGGAGCTGTTTTTT.